A single sample is the source of the 17 T cell receptor beta chains below, sequenced in a study of blood T cell repertoires in COVID-19. Data came from immunoSEQ multiplex PCR; TCRdb stores just in-frame clones and leaves some out. The table records just over 150,000 clones, just under 85% of them present only once. The sequencing input was peripheral blood. The receptors were gathered from a woman of 80 years or more with acute or convalescent COVID-19.

Only a few counts were recorded for this clone. The gene calls are TRBV24-1 and TRBJ2-5, with TRBD2 matching 9 bases. Trimming cost V 3 bases and J 3 bases; bases outside gene matches: 4. The CDR3 has 15 residues. Per germline, CDR1 KGHDR and CDR2 SFDVKD. CDR3 sequence (DNA): TGTGCCACCAGTGATGTCTCTAGCGGGAAAGAGACCCAGTACTTC. It yields the protein CATSDVSSGKETQYF.

This rearrangement joins TRBV7-2 to TRBJ1-2, with D tentatively TRBD1 (6 bases). CDR3 length equals 14 residues. From germline, CDR1 is SGHTA and CDR2 FQGNSA. V gave up 5 bases and J gave up 8 bases, with 18 bases separating them. The CDR3 nucleotides are TGTGCCAGCAGCCAGTCGGAGGGGGGGTACGGCTACACCTTC. Encoded protein: CASSQSEGGYGYTF.

CDR3 sequence: CASSSRGGLGQPQHF. CDR3 in DNA: TGCGCCAGCAGCTCGCGTGGGGGCTTGGGCCAGCCCCAGCATTTT. The chain joins TRBV5-1 to TRBJ1-5; possible D gene TRBD1, 6 bases. The length of the CDR3 is 15 residues. Germline V gives CDR1 SGHRS, CDR2 YFSETQ. Trimming shortened V by 3 bases and J by 7 bases, and 17 bases separated the two germline ends.

This rearrangement joins TRBV10-3 to TRBJ1-2, with D possibly matching TRBD1 (6 bases). V was cut by 6 bases and J by 8 bases, with 19 bases left in between. The CDR3 totals 14 residues. Germline V gene lookup returns CDR1 ENHRY and CDR2 SYGVKD. Here the CDR3 reads CAIRSTGKGEGYTF. The DNA of the CDR3 is TGTGCCATCAGATCCACAGGGAAAGGGGAGGGCTACACCTTC.

The DNA of the CDR3 is TGTGCCAGCAGCTTAGAAGGCGTTAGGAGGACTGGAAACACCATATATTTT. The encoded protein is CASSLEGVRRTGNTIYF. The chain joins TRBV11-2 to TRBJ1-3; unclear D gene. Germline V CDR1 and CDR2: SGHAT, FQNNGV. The CDR3 sequence is 17 residues long. V was cut by 0 bases and J by 2 bases, with 14 bases left in between.

The gene calls are TRBV3-1 (or the pseudogene TRBV3-2) and TRBJ1-5; the match to TRBD1 covers 7 bases. This CDR3 region has 14 residues. The germline gives CDR1 LGHDT, CDR2 YNNKEL (reference sequence). Germline trimming cut 5 bases from V and 7 bases from J; bases unmatched to any gene: 8. The CDR3 protein is CASSKTGDEQPQHF. DNA of the CDR3: TGTGCCAGCAGCAAAACAGGGGATGAACAGCCCCAGCATTTT.

The rearrangement uses TRBV2 and TRBJ1-1; 9 nucleotides agree with TRBD1. CDR3 length: 14 amino acids. Germline V gene sequence: CDR1 SNHLY, CDR2 FYNNEI. V shed 4 bases and J 7 bases; nucleotides not matched to a gene: 7. CDR3 in DNA: TGTGCCAGCAGTGCGGCCGACAGGGGGGGTGAAGCTTTCTTT. It is translated as CASSAADRGGEAFF.

This rearrangement joins TRBV5-6 to TRBJ1-2; the D is unclear. Between the trimmed V and J ends, which lost 4 bases and 8 bases, there was a span of 18 bases. CDR3 length: 14 amino acids. Per the germline V gene, CDR1 is SGHDT and CDR2 is YYEEEE. CDR3 amino acids: CASSPAGFKWGYTF. CDR3 sequence (DNA): TGTGCCAGCAGCCCCGCGGGATTTAAATGGGGCTACACCTTC.

The CDR3 is CASSSGLAGISSYNEQFF. CDR3 sequence (DNA): TGTGCCAGCAGCTCCGGACTAGCGGGGATAAGCTCCTACAATGAGCAGTTCTTC. The rearrangement joins TRBV7-9 to TRBJ2-1, with 12 bases aligning to TRBD2. Germline CDR1 and CDR2: SEHNR and FQNEAQ (reference sequence). The CDR3 contains 18 residues. V shed 4 bases and J 0 bases; nucleotides not matched to a gene: 7.

J is TRBJ1-1 and V is TRBV30; TRBD1 might be the D (5 bases). The CDR3 consists of 10 residues. Germline lookup yields CDR1 GTSNPN and CDR2 SVGIG (reference sequence). With 8 bases removed from V and 10 bases from J, the gap between germline ends came to 14 bases. In nucleotides, the CDR3 is TGTGCCGGGCAAATCGGGGGAGCTTTCTTT. Translating it yields CAGQIGGAFF.

The rearrangement links TRBV3-1 (or the pseudogene TRBV3-2) to TRBJ1-5, with TRBD1 as a possible D gene (5 bases). CDR1 and CDR2 from the germline V gene are LGHDT and YNNKEL (reference sequence). The CDR3 length is 16 residues. Deletions cut 1 base from V and 0 bases from J, with 10 bases between. The CDR3 here is CASSQGSGYSNQPQHF. The CDR3 DNA reads TGTGCCAGCAGCCAAGGGTCAGGGTATAGCAATCAGCCCCAGCATTTT.

The rearrangement joins TRBV10-3 to TRBJ2-7, with D tentatively TRBD1 (5 bases). Germline loops: CDR1 ENHRY, CDR2 SYGVKD. V shed 2 bases and J shed 6 bases, with 14 bases lying between them. The CDR3 consists of 14 residues. CDR3 sequence (DNA): TGTGCCATCAGTGAGCGGCAGGGTAACGTCGAGCAGTACTTC. Translating gives CAISERQGNVEQYF.

This chain links TRBV6-5 with TRBJ1-2; no clear D gene. This CDR3 region has 11 residues. Per the germline V gene, CDR1 is MNHEY and CDR2 is SVGAGI. V was pared by 6 bases and J by 7 bases, with 9 bases between. CDR3 loop: CASSKGGGYTF. The CDR3 nucleotides are TGTGCCAGCAGCAAGGGAGGTGGCTACACCTTC.

This clone has a count of ten or more. The chain employs TRBV5-6 and TRBJ2-7; no clear D gene. Germline lookup yields CDR1 SGHDT and CDR2 YYEEEE. This CDR3 contains 14 residues. V was clipped by 0 bases and J by 0 bases, with 7 bases between them. Here the CDR3 reads CASSLESSSYEQYF. DNA for the CDR3: TGTGCCAGCAGCTTGGAATCGAGCTCCTACGAGCAGTACTTC.

The rearrangement uses TRBV19 and TRBJ2-7, with 7 bases lining up with TRBD2. This CDR3 comprises 15 residues. The V gene's germline CDR1 is LNHDA and CDR2 SQIVND (reference sequence). J was trimmed by 2 bases and V by 10 bases; bases with no gene match: 14. The DNA for the CDR3 is TGTGCCACCAGCGTACGAGTCGGGAGGACCTACGAGCAGTACTTC. Its protein product is CATSVRVGRTYEQYF.

The gene calls are TRBV6-5 and TRBJ2-3; the D gene is possibly TRBD2 (6 bases). The germline V gene encodes CDR1 MNHEY and CDR2 SVGAGI. CDR3 length: 15 amino acids. The V end lost 0 bases, the J end lost 10 bases, and 17 bases lay between the germline ends. The CDR3 DNA sequence: TGTGCCAGCAGTTACTCTGGGACTGCAGTGGGGGCGCAGTATTTT. As protein: CASSYSGTAVGAQYF.

This chain links TRBV12-3 or TRBV12-4 with TRBJ1-1, with a possible D match to TRBD1 (5 bases). The CDR3 totals 11 residues. The V end was cut by 5 bases, the J end by 7 bases, with 8 bases between. The CDR3 region is CASSLRDEAFF. In DNA, the CDR3 is TGTGCCAGCAGTCTCAGGGATGAAGCTTTCTTT.